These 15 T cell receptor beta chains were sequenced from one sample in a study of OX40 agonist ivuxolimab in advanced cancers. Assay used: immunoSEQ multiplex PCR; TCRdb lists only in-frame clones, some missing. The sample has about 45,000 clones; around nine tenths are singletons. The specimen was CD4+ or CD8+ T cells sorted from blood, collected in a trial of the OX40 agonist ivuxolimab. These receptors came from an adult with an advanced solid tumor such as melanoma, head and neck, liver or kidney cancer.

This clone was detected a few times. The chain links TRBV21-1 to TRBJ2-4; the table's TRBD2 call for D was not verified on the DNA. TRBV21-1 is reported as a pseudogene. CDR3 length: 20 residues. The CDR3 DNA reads TGTGCCAGCATCAGAAGATCGACTAGCGGGAAGGAATGGGTCAAAAACATTCAGTACTTC. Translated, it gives CASIRRSTSGKEWVKNIQYF.

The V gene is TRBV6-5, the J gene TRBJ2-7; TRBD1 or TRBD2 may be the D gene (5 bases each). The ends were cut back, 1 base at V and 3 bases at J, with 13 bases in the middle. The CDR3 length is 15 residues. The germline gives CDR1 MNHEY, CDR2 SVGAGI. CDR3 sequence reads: CASSYYRDPGYEQYF. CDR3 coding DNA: TGTGCCAGCAGTTACTACCGGGACCCCGGCTACGAGCAGTACTTC.

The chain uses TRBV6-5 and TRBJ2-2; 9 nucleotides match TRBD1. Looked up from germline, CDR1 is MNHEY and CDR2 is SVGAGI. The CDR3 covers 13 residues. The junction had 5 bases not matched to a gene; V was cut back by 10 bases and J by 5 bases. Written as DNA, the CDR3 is TGTGCCACCAACAGGGGGCTGACCGGGGAGCTGTTTTTT. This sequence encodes CATNRGLTGELFF.

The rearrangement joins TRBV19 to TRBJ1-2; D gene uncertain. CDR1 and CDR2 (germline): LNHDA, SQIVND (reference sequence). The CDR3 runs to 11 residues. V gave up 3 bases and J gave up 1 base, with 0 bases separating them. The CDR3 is CASSINYGYTF. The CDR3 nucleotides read TGTGCCAGTAGTATTAACTATGGCTACACCTTC.

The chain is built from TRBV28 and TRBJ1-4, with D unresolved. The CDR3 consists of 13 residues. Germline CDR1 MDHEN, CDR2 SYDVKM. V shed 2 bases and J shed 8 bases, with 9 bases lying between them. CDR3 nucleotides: TGTGCCAGCAGTTTAGGCCCCCGGGAAAAACTGTTTTTT. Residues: CASSLGPREKLFF.

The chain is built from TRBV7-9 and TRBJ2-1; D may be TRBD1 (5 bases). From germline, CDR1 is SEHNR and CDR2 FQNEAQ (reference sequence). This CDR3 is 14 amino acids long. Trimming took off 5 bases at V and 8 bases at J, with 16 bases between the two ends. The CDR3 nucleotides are TGTGCCAGCAGCAGGCAGGGCGGTTGGGATGAGCAGTTCTTC. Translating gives CASSRQGGWDEQFF.

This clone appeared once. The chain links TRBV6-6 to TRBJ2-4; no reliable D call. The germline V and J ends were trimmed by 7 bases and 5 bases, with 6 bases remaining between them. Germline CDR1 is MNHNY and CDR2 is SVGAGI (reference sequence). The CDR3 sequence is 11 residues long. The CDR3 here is CASTGENIQYF. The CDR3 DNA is TGTGCCAGCACCGGCGAAAACATTCAGTACTTC.

CDR3 nucleotide sequence: TGTGCCTGGAGTGTACAGCAGGGCTACGAGCAGTACTTC. The encoded protein is CAWSVQQGYEQYF. The chain recombines TRBV30 with TRBJ2-7; D may be TRBD1 (5 bases). The CDR3 loop spans 13 amino acids. Germline V gene data show CDR1 as GTSNPN and CDR2 as SVGIG (reference sequence). V was pared by 0 bases and J by 3 bases, with 9 bases between.

The CDR3 coding sequence is TGTGCCAGCAGCTCATGGGGAGCGGACGGGTACACAGATACGCAGTATTTT. It codes for CASSSWGADGYTDTQYF. This rearrangement joins TRBV7-8 to TRBJ2-3, with D possibly being TRBD2 (5 bases). The CDR3 is made up of 17 amino acids. The germline V and J ends were trimmed by 4 bases and 2 bases, with 19 bases remaining between them. In germline, CDR1 is SGHVS, CDR2 FQNEAQ.

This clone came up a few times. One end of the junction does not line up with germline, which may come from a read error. CDR3 DNA: TGTGCCAGTAGCTTGCGCGGAAGCATCCAAGAGACCCAGTACTTC. Translation gives CASSLRGSIQETQYF. This chain joins TRBV7-3 and TRBJ2-5; D ambiguous. The germline CDR1 and CDR2 sequences are SGHTA and FQGTGA. CDR3 size: 15 residues.

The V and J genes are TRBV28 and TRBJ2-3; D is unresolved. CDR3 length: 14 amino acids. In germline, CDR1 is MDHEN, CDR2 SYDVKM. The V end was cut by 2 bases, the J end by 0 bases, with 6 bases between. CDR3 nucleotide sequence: TGTGCCAGCAGTTTAGGGGTTAGCACAGATACGCAGTATTTT. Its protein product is CASSLGVSTDTQYF.

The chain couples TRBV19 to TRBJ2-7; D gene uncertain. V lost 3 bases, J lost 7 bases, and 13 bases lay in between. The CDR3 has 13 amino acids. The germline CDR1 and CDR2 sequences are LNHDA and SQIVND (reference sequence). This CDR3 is CASSMGDLWEQYF. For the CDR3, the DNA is TGTGCCAGTAGTATGGGCGACCTTTGGGAGCAGTACTTC.

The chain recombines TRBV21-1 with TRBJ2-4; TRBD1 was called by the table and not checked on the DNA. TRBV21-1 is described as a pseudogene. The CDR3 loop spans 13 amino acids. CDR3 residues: CASPDRGKNIQYF. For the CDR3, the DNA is TGTGCCAGCCCCGACAGGGGAAAAAACATTCAGTACTTC.

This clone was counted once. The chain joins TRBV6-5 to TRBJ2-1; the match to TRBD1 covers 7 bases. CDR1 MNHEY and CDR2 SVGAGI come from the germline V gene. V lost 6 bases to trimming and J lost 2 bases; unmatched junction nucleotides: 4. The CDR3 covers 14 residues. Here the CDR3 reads CASSTTGPYNEQFF. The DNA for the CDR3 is TGTGCCAGCAGCACGACAGGGCCCTACAATGAGCAGTTCTTC.

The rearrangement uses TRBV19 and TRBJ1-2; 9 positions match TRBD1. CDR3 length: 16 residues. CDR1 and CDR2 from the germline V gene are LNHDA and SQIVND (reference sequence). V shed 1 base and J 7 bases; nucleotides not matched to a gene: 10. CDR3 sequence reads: CASSIVPRDRAVGYTF. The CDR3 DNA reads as TGTGCCAGTAGTATAGTGCCTCGGGACAGGGCGGTTGGCTACACCTTC.